The 2 T cell receptor beta chains in this list originate from one sample, sequenced in a study of T cell responses to AZD1222 COVID-19 vaccine. Data came from immunoSEQ multiplex PCR; TCRdb stores just in-frame clones and leaves some out. The sample yields approximately 94,000 clones, around 87% seen once. The material was peripheral blood, obtained on day 0 of MenACWY control vaccination. These receptors were taken from an adult in good health.

The V call is TRBV2, the J call TRBJ2-1, with TRBD1 matching over 9 bases. The CDR3 contains 14 residues. Germline V CDR1 and CDR2: SNHLY, FYNNEI. V dropped 6 bases and J dropped 1; count of bases not matched to a gene: 1. The CDR3 DNA sequence: TGTGCCAGCAGGGACAGGGGATCCTACAATGAGCAGTTCTTC. Translating it yields CASRDRGSYNEQFF.

Concerning this clone itself: Other DNA sequences from this sample encode an identical CDR3 as well. The chain has TRBV28 and TRBJ2-7; D not resolved. Germline V gives CDR1 MDHEN, CDR2 SYDVKM. Trimming left V 3 bases short and J 2 bases short, with 5 bases between. The CDR3 length is 12 residues. The chain's CDR3 is CASSFSPYEQYF. The CDR3 region has the DNA TGTGCCAGCAGTTTTAGTCCCTACGAGCAGTACTTC.